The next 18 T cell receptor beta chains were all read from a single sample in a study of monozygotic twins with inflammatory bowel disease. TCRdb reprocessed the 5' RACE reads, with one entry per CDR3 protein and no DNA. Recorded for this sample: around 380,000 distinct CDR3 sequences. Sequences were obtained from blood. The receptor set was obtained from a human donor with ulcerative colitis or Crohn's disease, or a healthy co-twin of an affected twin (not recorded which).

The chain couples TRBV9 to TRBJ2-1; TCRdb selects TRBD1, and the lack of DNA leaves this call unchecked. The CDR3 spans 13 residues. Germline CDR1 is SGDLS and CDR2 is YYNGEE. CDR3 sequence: CASSPRTANEQFF. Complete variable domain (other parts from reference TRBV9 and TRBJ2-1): DSGVTQTPKHLITATGQRVTLRCSPRSGDLSVYWYQQSLDQGLQFLIQYYNGEERAKGNILERFSAQQFPDLHSELNLSSLELGDSALYFCASSPRTANEQFFGPGTRLTVL.

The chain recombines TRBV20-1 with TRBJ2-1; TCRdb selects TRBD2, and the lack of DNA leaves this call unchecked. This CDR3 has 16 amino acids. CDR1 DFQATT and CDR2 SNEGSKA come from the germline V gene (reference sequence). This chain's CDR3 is CSGRGPVVGGYNEQFF.

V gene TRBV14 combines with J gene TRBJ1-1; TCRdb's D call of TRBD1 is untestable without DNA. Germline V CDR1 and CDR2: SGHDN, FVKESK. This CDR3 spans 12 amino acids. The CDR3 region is CASSQSGEEAFF.

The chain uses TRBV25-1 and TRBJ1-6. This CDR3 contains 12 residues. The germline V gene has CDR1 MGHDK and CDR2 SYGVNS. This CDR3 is CASSGGRTPLHF.

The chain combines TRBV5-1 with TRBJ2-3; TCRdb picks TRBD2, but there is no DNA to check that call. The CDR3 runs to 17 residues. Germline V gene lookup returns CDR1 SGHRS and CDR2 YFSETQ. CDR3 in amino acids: CASSLGTSGKMTDTQYF.

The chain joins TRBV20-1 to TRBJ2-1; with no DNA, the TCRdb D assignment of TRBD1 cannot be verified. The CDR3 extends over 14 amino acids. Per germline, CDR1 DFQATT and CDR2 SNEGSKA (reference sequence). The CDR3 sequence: CSVREGVIRNEQFF.

CDR3 protein: CASSPDRNSNQPQHF. The chain links TRBV6-2 or TRBV6-3 to TRBJ1-5; TCRdb selects TRBD1, and the lack of DNA leaves this call unchecked. The germline CDR1 and CDR2 sequences are MNHEY and SVGEGT. The CDR3 extends over 15 amino acids.

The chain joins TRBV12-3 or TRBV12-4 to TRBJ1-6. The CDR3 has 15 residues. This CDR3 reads CASSLAGWTNSPLHF.

CDR3 region: CASSSGGGGGYGEAFF. V is TRBV5-6 and J is TRBJ1-1; TCRdb's D gene call, TRBD1, goes unchecked for lack of DNA. CDR3 length: 16 residues. CDR1 SGHDT and CDR2 YYEEEE come from the germline V gene.

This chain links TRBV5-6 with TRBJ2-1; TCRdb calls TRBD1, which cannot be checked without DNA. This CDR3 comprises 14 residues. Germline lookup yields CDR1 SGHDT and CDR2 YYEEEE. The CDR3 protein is CASIRQGIYNEQFF.

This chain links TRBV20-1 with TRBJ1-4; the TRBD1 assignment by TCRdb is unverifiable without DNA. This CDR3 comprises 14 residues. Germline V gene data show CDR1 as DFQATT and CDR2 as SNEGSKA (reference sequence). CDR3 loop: CSATGHTGGEKLFF.

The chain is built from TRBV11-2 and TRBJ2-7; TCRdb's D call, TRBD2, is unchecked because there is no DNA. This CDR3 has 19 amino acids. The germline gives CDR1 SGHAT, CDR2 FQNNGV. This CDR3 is CASTPSWGLADPSVNEQYF.

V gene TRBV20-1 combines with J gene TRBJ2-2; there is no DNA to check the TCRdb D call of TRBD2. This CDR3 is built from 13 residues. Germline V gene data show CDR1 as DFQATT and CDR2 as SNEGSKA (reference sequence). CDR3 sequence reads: CSAMARNTGELFF.

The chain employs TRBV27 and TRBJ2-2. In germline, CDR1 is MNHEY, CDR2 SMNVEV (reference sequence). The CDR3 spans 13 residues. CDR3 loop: CASSLIYTGELFF.

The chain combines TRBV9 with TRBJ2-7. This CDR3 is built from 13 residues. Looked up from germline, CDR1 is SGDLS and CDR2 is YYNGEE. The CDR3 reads CASSVDQDYEQYF.

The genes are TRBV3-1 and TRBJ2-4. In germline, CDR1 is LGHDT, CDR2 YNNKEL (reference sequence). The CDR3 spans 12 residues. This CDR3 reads CASSLRVGIQYF.

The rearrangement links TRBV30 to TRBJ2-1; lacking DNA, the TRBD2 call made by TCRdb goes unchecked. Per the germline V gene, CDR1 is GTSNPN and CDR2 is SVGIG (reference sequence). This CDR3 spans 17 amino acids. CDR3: CAWRTLSGAPSYNEQFF.

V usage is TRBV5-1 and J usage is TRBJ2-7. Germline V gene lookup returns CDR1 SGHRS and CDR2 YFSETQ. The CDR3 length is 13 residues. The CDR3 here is CASSLRSTYEQYF.